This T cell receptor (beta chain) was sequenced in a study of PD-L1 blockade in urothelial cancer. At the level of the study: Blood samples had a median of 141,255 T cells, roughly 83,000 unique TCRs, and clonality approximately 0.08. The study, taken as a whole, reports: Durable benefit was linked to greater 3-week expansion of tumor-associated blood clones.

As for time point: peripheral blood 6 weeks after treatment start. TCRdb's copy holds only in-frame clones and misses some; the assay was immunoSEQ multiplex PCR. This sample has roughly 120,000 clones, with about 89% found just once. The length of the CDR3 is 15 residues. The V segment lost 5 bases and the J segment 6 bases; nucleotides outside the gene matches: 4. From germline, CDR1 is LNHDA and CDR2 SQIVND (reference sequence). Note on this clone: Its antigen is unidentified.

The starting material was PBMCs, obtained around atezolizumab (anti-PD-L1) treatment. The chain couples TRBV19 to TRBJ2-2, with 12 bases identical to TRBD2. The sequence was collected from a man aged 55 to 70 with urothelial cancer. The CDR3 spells CASSFRLAGAGELFF. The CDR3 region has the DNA TGTGCCAGTAGTTTTCGACTAGCGGGAGCCGGGGAGCTGTTTTTT.